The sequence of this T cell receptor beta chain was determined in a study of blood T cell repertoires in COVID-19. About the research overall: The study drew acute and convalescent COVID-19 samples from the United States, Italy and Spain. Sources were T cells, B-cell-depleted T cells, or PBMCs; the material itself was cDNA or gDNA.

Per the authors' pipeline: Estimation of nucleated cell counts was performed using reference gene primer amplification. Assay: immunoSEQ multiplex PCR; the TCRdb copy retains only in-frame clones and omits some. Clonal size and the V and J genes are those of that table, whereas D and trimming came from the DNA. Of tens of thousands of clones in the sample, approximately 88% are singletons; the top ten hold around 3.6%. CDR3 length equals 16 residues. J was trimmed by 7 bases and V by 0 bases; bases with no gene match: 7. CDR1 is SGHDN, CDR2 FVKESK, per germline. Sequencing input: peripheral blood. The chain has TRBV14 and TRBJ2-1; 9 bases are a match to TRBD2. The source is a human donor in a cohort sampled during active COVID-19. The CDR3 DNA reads TGTGCCAGCAGCCAAGAGGCTAGCGGGATTCGTAATGAGCAGTTCTTC. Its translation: CASSQEASGIRNEQFF.